The T cell receptor beta chain described here comes from a study of CD8+ T cells in alopecia areata. Study background: It was 6 to 18 months of tofacitinib, and then there were 6 months off drug.

In each case, RNA was isolated and then reverse transcribed into cDNA as the sequencing template. Method: immunoSEQ multiplex PCR; TCRdb's copy keeps in-frame clones and lacks some. Of roughly 150,000 clones listed, about 50% are singletons. From alopecia areata patients, lesional scalp punch biopsies and peripheral blood were collected. The researchers isolated CD4+ and CD8+ T cells from PBMCs by sorting. This clone has only a few counts. The antigen remains unidentified. Study conclusions and caveats: Among patients, TCR sharing was less clear than in mice, a difference possibly due in part to HLA diversity in the patient population.

This clonotype originated in a human donor with alopecia areata. The specimen was CD8+ T cells sorted from blood, collected at week 0.

CDR3 protein: CASSLVQGQAFF. Here the CDR3 DNA reads TGTGCCAGCAGCTTGGTCCAGGGACAAGCTTTCTTT. The rearrangement joins TRBV4-2 to TRBJ1-1, with D possibly being TRBD1 (5 bases). V was trimmed by 5 bases and J by 9 bases, leaving 13 bases between them. Germline V gene sequence: CDR1 LGHNA, CDR2 YNFKEQ. The CDR3 spans 12 residues.